This TCR beta chain derives from a study of T-cell memory formation after mild COVID-19. TCRdb fed the 5' RACE reads into MiXCR, producing one record per CDR3 protein. The repertoire has 150,000 to 200,000 distinct CDR3 sequences, 31% of them found once; the top ten carry about 11%. Trimming cost V 5 bases and J 4 bases; bases outside gene matches: 6. Germline V gene data show CDR1 as MNHEY and CDR2 as SMNVEV (reference sequence). This CDR3 region has 16 residues. This clonotype rates as medium-sized. The rearrangement links TRBV27 to TRBJ2-1; TRBD2 agrees at 12 bases. The source of this sequence is an adult woman who had mild COVID-19 (a few samples of this study predate the infection). Cell type and time point are not known. The sample consisted of PBMCs or a T cell subset sorted from them (not recorded which). The CDR3 coding sequence is TGTGCCAGCAGTCCCGGGACTAGCGGGTTTTACAATGAGCAGTTCTTC. Encoded protein: CASSPGTSGFYNEQFF.